A single sample gave rise to the 9 T cell receptor beta chains below, sequenced in a study of Graves' ophthalmopathy and Graves' hyperthyroidism. Beta-chain TCR CDR3 regions were amplified from RNA transcripts. Following a first-round RT-PCR that used HTBI primers, a second-round multiplex PCR was carried out. TCRdb re-called the multiplex PCR reads through MiXCR, storing one row per CDR3 protein. The sample records about 410,000 distinct CDR3 sequences, about 18% being singletons. Specimen: peripheral blood. These receptors came from a young woman with Graves' ophthalmopathy.

Comments on this clonotype: The junction departs from germline at one end; a sequencing error may be responsible. The V call is TRBV12-3 or TRBV12-4, the J call TRBJ2-3; 12 positions agree with TRBD2. The CDR3 contains 15 residues. CDR3 sequence (DNA): TGTGCCAGCAGTCTAGCGGGAGGGGGGGTTGGTACGCAGAATTTT. Its translation: CASSLAGGGVGTQNF.

This clonotype has a count of ten or more. The chain couples TRBV24-1 to TRBJ2-5; unclear D gene. CDR1 and CDR2 (germline): KGHDR, SFDVKD. The V gene lost 1 base and the J gene lost 5 bases, with 4 bases spanning the gap. The CDR3 runs 12 residues. The DNA of the CDR3 is TGTGCCACCAGTGATTTAAGCGAGACCCAGTACTTC. As protein: CATSDLSETQYF.

There are many counts of this clonotype. The chain combines TRBV30 with TRBJ1-6, with D perhaps matching TRBD1 (5 bases). The CDR3 length is 14 residues. Deletions cut 3 bases from V and 7 bases from J, with 13 bases between. Germline lookup yields CDR1 GTSNPN and CDR2 SVGIG (reference sequence). The CDR3 region is CAWRVRRGNSPLHF. DNA of the CDR3: TGTGCCTGGAGAGTCCGTAGGGGAAATTCACCCCTCCACTTT.

This clonotype was observed at least ten times. This sequence joins TRBV18 and TRBJ2-5; D uncertain. Looked up from germline, CDR1 is KGHSH and CDR2 is LQKENI. The CDR3 runs to 13 residues. Between the trimmed V and J ends, which lost 3 bases and 2 bases, there was a span of 7 bases. CDR3 nucleotide sequence: TGTGCCAGCTCACCTTCGGCTCAAGAGACCCAGTACTTC. Its translation is CASSPSAQETQYF.

The table lists this clonotype with many counts. The chain uses TRBV30 and TRBJ2-7, with D maybe TRBD2 (6 bases). CDR1 and CDR2 (germline): GTSNPN, SVGIG (reference sequence). The CDR3 extends over 12 amino acids. Trimming shortened V by 0 bases and J by 6 bases, and 9 bases separated the two germline ends. The CDR3: CAWSVEGGEQYF. CDR3 bases: TGTGCCTGGAGTGTAGAGGGAGGCGAGCAGTACTTC.

This clonotype occurred many times. This rearrangement joins TRBV16 to TRBJ1-5; 10 bases are shared with TRBD1. The CDR3 consists of 17 residues. After removal of 5 bases from V and 3 bases from J, the junction contained 10 bases not matched to a gene. Germline V gives CDR1 KGHSY, CDR2 FQNENV. CDR3 loop: CASSASAGTGANQPQHF. The CDR3 nucleotides read TGTGCCAGCAGCGCCTCGGCCGGGACAGGGGCCAATCAGCCCCAGCATTTT.

Ten or more counts support this clonotype. This may come from a read error, since a much larger clone is one base off. The chain employs TRBV12-3 or TRBV12-4 and TRBJ2-5; weak D call: TRBD2 (5 bases). The CDR3 sequence is 15 residues long. Between the trimmed V and J ends, which lost 3 bases and 5 bases, there was a span of 16 bases. Written as DNA, the CDR3 is TGTGCCAGCAGTTTTGGAACGGGGTGGGTTGAGACCCAGTACTTC. Protein: CASSFGTGWVETQYF.

This clonotype appeared many times. The CDR3 is CASSQGEDRVNTEAFF. The CDR3 bases are TGTGCCAGCAGCCAGGGGGAGGACAGGGTGAACACTGAAGCTTTCTTT. The rearrangement links TRBV4-2 to TRBJ1-1; 8 bases are a match to TRBD1. Germline V gene sequence: CDR1 LGHNA, CDR2 YNFKEQ. The V and J ends lost 3 bases and 0 bases, in that order; junction bases with no gene match: 6. This CDR3 comprises 16 residues.

This clonotype has a count of ten or more. This sequence joins TRBV5-1 and TRBJ1-1; TRBD1 agrees at 9 bases. CDR1 and CDR2 from the germline V gene are SGHRS and YFSETQ. There are 17 residues in the CDR3. V was clipped by 6 bases and J by 5 bases; unmatched bases: 17. The CDR3 loop is CASTTGQGTVPETEAFF. DNA for the CDR3: TGCGCCAGCACTACGGGACAGGGAACGGTTCCGGAAACTGAAGCTTTCTTT.